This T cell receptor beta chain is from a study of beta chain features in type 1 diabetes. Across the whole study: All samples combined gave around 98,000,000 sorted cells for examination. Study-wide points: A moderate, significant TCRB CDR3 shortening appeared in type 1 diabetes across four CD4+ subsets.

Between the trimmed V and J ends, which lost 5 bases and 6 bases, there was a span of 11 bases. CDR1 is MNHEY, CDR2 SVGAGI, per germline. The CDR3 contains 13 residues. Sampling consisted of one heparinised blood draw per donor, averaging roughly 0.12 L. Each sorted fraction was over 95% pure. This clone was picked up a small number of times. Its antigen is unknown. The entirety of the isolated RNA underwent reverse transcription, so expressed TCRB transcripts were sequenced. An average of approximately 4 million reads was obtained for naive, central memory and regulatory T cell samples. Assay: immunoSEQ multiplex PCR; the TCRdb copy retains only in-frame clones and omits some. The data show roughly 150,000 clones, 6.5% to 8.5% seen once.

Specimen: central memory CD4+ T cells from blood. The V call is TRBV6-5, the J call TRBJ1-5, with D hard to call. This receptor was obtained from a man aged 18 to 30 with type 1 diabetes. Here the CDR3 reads CASSQARSQPQHF. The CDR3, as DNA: TGTGCCAGCAGTCAGGCCCGGTCTCAGCCCCAGCATTTT.